This note documents a single T cell receptor (beta chain) sequence. The V end was cut by 9 bases, the J end by 4 bases, with 9 bases between. The CDR3 consists of 11 residues. Germline V gene data show CDR1 as WNHNN and CDR2 as SYGVQD (reference sequence). This sample stems from a study of technical replicates of blood from several donors. Method: immunoSEQ multiplex PCR; TCRdb's copy keeps in-frame clones and lacks some. Altogether about 59,000 clones are present, over 85% being singletons, with the ten largest covering less than 5%. This chain connects TRBV10-1 to TRBJ1-2; D call uncertain. Material: PBMCs. The receptor comes from a human donor in good health. Some clones in this sample may be carry-over from other donors' samples. CDR3 sequence: CASTPPYGYTF. The CDR3 DNA reads as TGCGCCAGTACACCGCCCTATGGCTACACCTTC.